The clone carrying this T cell receptor beta chain has a single count. Antigen specificity is unknown. Primers included in the PCR were 60 Vbeta and 13 Jbeta primers. Produced via immunoSEQ multiplex PCR; TCRdb's table is partial and in-frame only. The data contain some 130,000 clones, 70% to 85% of them singletons. Germline trimming cut 6 bases from V and 4 bases from J; bases unmatched to any gene: 6. The CDR3 length is 14 residues. The V gene's germline CDR1 is SGHAT and CDR2 FQNNGV. This record belongs to a study of cytomegalovirus exposure and HLA in healthy donors. Study in general: The approximately 120 million unique TCR beta sequences, from approximately 170 million T cells, were found by an earlier analysis.

Study-wide results and caveats: Cytomegalovirus association was listed for 170 or so TCR beta chains.

Sequencing input: PBMCs. The receptor's source is a female donor in good health and CMV-seronegative. The chain employs TRBV11-2 and TRBJ2-5; 9 nucleotides match TRBD2. The DNA of the CDR3 is TGTGCCAGCAGACCTCAAGCGGGAGGAGAGACCCAGTACTTC. The encoded protein is CASRPQAGGETQYF.